The entry below gives a single TCR beta chain sequence along with its context. Antigen: not known. The CDR3 length is 13 residues. Unmatched junction bases numbered 6, after V lost 8 bases and J lost 4 bases. Germline V gene data show CDR1 as SGHVS and CDR2 as FQNEAQ. This sample was taken from a study of cytomegalovirus exposure and HLA in healthy donors. Study-wide findings and caveats: An analysis was carried out at a later point. It showed that HLA-associated TCR beta chains were more clonally expanded than equally common non-associated chains.

The PCR used 60 Vbeta and 13 Jbeta primers. The table came from immunoSEQ multiplex PCR; TCRdb's copy has only in-frame clones and leaves some out. The sample contains 150,000 to 200,000 clones, roughly 80% of which appear only once. Sequencing input: PBMCs. The chain recombines TRBV7-8 with TRBJ2-3; 7 bases are shared with TRBD2. The origin of this receptor is a woman aged 18-30 years in good health and CMV-seronegative. The CDR3 region is CASCERGADTQYF. Here the CDR3 DNA reads TGTGCCAGCTGCGAGCGGGGTGCAGATACGCAGTATTTT.